Below are 16 T cell receptor beta chains sequenced from a single sample in a study of T cells in localized non-small cell lung cancer (dated by TCRdb to 2019 to 2021). The library came from the immunoSEQ multiplex PCR assay. TCRdb obtained this table from immuneACCESS and retained in-frame rearrangements with V and J assigned. These tables miss some clones; where compared with another copy, unresolved V genes account for less than half of the shortfall, and the remainder is unexplained. The table for this sample lists 45,000 or so clones; 81% of them were counted only once. The ten biggest clones cover 17% of the sample. The specimen comprised peripheral blood mononuclear cells, sampled before any cancer treatment. The receptor set was obtained from a man between 40 and 70 years old with stage III lung adenocarcinoma.

V usage is TRBV27 and J usage is TRBJ2-2; 7 bases line up with TRBD1. The CDR3 runs to 15 residues. CDR1 is MNHEY and CDR2 is SMNVEV in the germline V gene (reference sequence). The J segment lost 0 bases and the V segment lost 3 bases, leaving 1 base of the junction unmatched. The CDR3 DNA reads as TGTGCCAGCAGTTTGGACAGGACGAACACCGGGGAGCTGTTTTTT. Its protein product is CASSLDRTNTGELFF.

The V and J genes are TRBV15 and TRBJ2-1; the D gene could be TRBD1 or TRBD2 (6 bases each). Germline assignment: CDR1 LNHNV and CDR2 YYDKDF (reference sequence). This CDR3 contains 12 residues. V shed 3 bases and J shed 10 bases, with 10 bases lying between them. CDR3 in DNA: TGTGCCACCAGCAGCACAGGGAGGGAGCAGTTCTTC. The encoded protein is CATSSTGREQFF.

J is TRBJ2-5 and V is TRBV19, with a tentative D call TRBD1 (6 bases). V was pared by 9 bases and J by 7 bases, with 18 bases between. CDR1 is LNHDA, CDR2 SQIVND, per germline (reference sequence). This CDR3 has 13 amino acids. The CDR3 sequence is CASRPGAEATQYF. The CDR3 DNA is TGTGCCAGCCGACCAGGGGCCGAAGCGACCCAGTACTTC.

This clone has only a few counts. The chain links TRBV5-1 to TRBJ1-2; maybe TRBD1 (6 bases). CDR1 and CDR2 (germline): SGHRS, YFSETQ. Trimming removed 3 bases from V and 0 bases from J, with 21 bases in between. The CDR3 runs 18 residues. The CDR3 spells CASSSLLLPTGTNYGYTF. The DNA for the CDR3 is TGCGCCAGCAGCTCCCTTCTCCTTCCGACAGGTACTAACTATGGCTACACCTTC.

The chain has TRBV6-5 and TRBJ2-5; maybe TRBD2 (6 bases). Trimming removed 3 bases from V and 7 bases from J, with 15 bases in between. The CDR3 loop spans 14 amino acids. Germline V gene sequence: CDR1 MNHEY, CDR2 SVGAGI. In DNA form, the CDR3 reads TGTGCCAGCAGTTATCTTTCTGGGGGAGGGACCCAGTACTTC. This translates into CASSYLSGGGTQYF.

This chain joins TRBV7-3 and TRBJ2-2; D call uncertain. The CDR3 covers 13 residues. Germline V gene sequence: CDR1 SGHTA, CDR2 FQGTGA. With 5 bases removed from V and 1 base from J, the gap between germline ends came to 5 bases. CDR3 region: CASSGQNTGELFF. As DNA, the CDR3 is TGTGCCAGCAGCGGTCAGAACACCGGGGAGCTGTTTTTT.

The rearrangement joins TRBV19 to TRBJ1-2; no reliable D call. Germline loops: CDR1 LNHDA, CDR2 SQIVND (reference sequence). Trimming stripped 4 bases from V and 8 bases from J, with 20 bases between. This CDR3 is 15 amino acids long. The CDR3 protein is CASSRASDGRLGYTF. DNA for the CDR3: TGTGCCAGTAGTAGGGCTTCGGACGGAAGATTGGGCTACACCTTC.

This rearrangement joins TRBV4-1 to TRBJ2-6; TRBD1 is a possible D gene (5 bases). In germline, CDR1 is MGHRA, CDR2 YSYEKL. CDR3 length: 16 amino acids. Trimming left V 0 bases short and J 0 bases short, with 6 bases between. The CDR3 is CASSQEGHSGANVLTF. In DNA form, the CDR3 reads TGCGCCAGCAGCCAAGAGGGGCACTCTGGGGCCAACGTCCTGACTTTC.

This clone was found a few times. J is TRBJ2-7 and V is TRBV18; possibly TRBD2 for D (6 bases). V lost 6 bases, J lost 6 bases, and 12 bases lay in between. The CDR3 has 12 residues. In germline, CDR1 is KGHSH, CDR2 LQKENI. The DNA for the CDR3 is TGTGCCAGCTCCCCAGGAGGGCTCGAGCAGTACTTC. It encodes CASSPGGLEQYF.

J is TRBJ2-2 and V is TRBV4-2; the match to TRBD2 covers 11 bases. CDR3 length equals 16 residues. Trimming at V came to 2 bases and at J to 1 base, leaving 0 bases not matched to a gene. Germline CDR1 LGHNA, CDR2 YNFKEQ. The CDR3 protein is CASSQLAGGNTGELFF. CDR3 bases: TGTGCCAGCAGCCAACTAGCGGGGGGGAACACCGGGGAGCTGTTTTTT.

The genes are TRBV18 and TRBJ2-5; D is possibly TRBD1 (5 bases). The germline CDR1 and CDR2 sequences are KGHSH and LQKENI. V was shortened by 2 bases and J by 2 bases, with 9 bases between the two germline ends. The CDR3 runs to 14 residues. CDR3 in DNA: TGTGCCAGCTCACCAAGGGCAGGGCAAGAGACCCAGTACTTC. The encoded protein is CASSPRAGQETQYF.

This sequence joins TRBV27 and TRBJ2-7; 7 bases are a match to TRBD1. Germline lookup yields CDR1 MNHEY and CDR2 SMNVEV (reference sequence). The CDR3 sequence is 14 residues long. Trimming cost V 4 bases and J 4 bases; bases outside gene matches: 7. CDR3 protein: CASSSSTGRYEQYF. The CDR3 DNA follows: TGTGCCAGCAGTTCATCGACAGGGCGATACGAGCAGTACTTC.

The J gene is TRBJ2-7, the V gene TRBV14; maybe TRBD2 (5 bases). Germline CDR1 and CDR2: SGHDN and FVKESK. V was pared by 0 bases and J by 8 bases, with 8 bases between. The CDR3 consists of 12 residues. The CDR3 loop is CASSQERVKQYF. In DNA, the CDR3 is TGTGCCAGCAGCCAAGAGCGGGTAAAGCAGTACTTC.

The rearrangement joins TRBV5-4 to TRBJ2-5; 8 nucleotides align to TRBD1. The CDR3 runs to 14 residues. Looked up from germline, CDR1 is SGHNT and CDR2 is YYREEE (reference sequence). After removal of 4 bases from V and 2 bases from J, the junction contained 4 bases not matched to a gene. CDR3: CASSNDRGQETQYF. Written as DNA, the CDR3 is TGTGCCAGCAGCAATGACAGGGGACAAGAGACCCAGTACTTC.

The V and J genes are TRBV29-1 and TRBJ2-3; the match to TRBD2 covers 8 bases. There are 16 residues in the CDR3. The trim removed 4 bases at V and 2 bases at J, leaving 11 bases unmatched. Germline loops: CDR1 SQVTM, CDR2 ANQGSEA. The CDR3 DNA sequence: TGCAGCGTTGCGGGGGGGGAGTCGAAGATCACAGATACGCAGTATTTT. Its translation: CSVAGGESKITDTQYF.

This rearrangement joins TRBV27 to TRBJ1-1, with D unclear. The CDR3 totals 15 residues. Per the germline V gene, CDR1 is MNHEY and CDR2 is SMNVEV (reference sequence). Trimming took off 2 bases at V and 3 bases at J, with 13 bases between the two ends. CDR3 DNA: TGTGCCAGCAGTTTAATGGGGTCGCCCTACACTGAAGCTTTCTTT. Its protein is CASSLMGSPYTEAFF.